Listed here are 13 T cell receptor beta chains from one sample, sequenced in a study of molecular identifiers for immune sequencing clone quantification. TCRdb reanalysed the PCR reads using MiXCR and keeps one entry per CDR3 protein. Of under 600,000 distinct CDR3 sequences listed, 20% to 25% are singletons. Source material: naive CD8+ T cells from blood, with Jurkat cell RNA spiked in. Subset meaning: FACS-sorted CD8+CD4-CCR7+CD45RA+ naive T cells. These TCRs come from a human donor in good health. Some libraries in this study had Jurkat cell RNA spiked in.

The genes are TRBV27 and TRBJ2-1; D is perhaps TRBD2 (5 bases). Germline CDR1 reads MNHEY; CDR2 reads SMNVEV (reference sequence). V shed 3 bases and J shed 0 bases, with 6 bases lying between them. The CDR3 is made up of 14 amino acids. The CDR3 here is CASSFTSSYNEQFF. In nucleotides, the CDR3 is TGTGCCAGCAGTTTCACTAGCTCCTACAATGAGCAGTTCTTC.

The chain joins TRBV6-2 or TRBV6-3 to TRBJ2-5; D is possibly TRBD1 (6 bases). Trimming took off 6 bases at V and 1 base at J, with 21 bases between the two ends. Germline lookup yields CDR1 MNHEY and CDR2 SVGEGT. The CDR3 sequence is 17 residues long. CDR3 residues: CASSRSMDSLLQETQYF. Here the CDR3 DNA reads TGTGCCAGCAGCCGAAGCATGGACAGCCTACTCCAAGAGACCCAGTACTTC.

The chain couples TRBV30 to TRBJ2-7; TRBD2 matches 11 bases. The CDR3 is 17 amino acids. The V gene's germline CDR1 is GTSNPN and CDR2 SVGIG (reference sequence). The V segment lost 1 base and the J segment 0 bases; nucleotides outside the gene matches: 8. As DNA, the CDR3 is TGTGCCTGGAGTGCGGGACTAGCGGTCCCGAGCTCCTACGAGCAGTACTTC. Its protein product is CAWSAGLAVPSSYEQYF.

This clonotype was counted many times. V and J are TRBV27 and TRBJ2-2; D gene ambiguous. Germline CDR1 is MNHEY and CDR2 is SMNVEV (reference sequence). CDR3 length equals 13 residues. Trimming took off 3 bases at V and 1 base at J, with 3 bases between the two ends. The CDR3 is CASSFGNTGELFF. CDR3 nucleotides: TGTGCCAGCAGTTTTGGGAACACCGGGGAGCTGTTTTTT.

This clonotype has only a few counts. The V call is TRBV5-6, the J call TRBJ2-7; the D is unclear. Trimming left V 2 bases short and J 0 bases short, with 6 bases between. Germline lookup yields CDR1 SGHDT and CDR2 YYEEEE. The CDR3 has 13 amino acids. Here the CDR3 reads CASSFAYSYEQYF. CDR3 nucleotides: TGTGCCAGCAGCTTTGCTTACTCCTACGAGCAGTACTTC.

This clonotype has ten or more counts. The rearrangement uses TRBV7-9 and TRBJ2-3; TRBD2 might be the D (6 bases). Looked up from germline, CDR1 is SEHNR and CDR2 is FQNEAQ (reference sequence). This CDR3 spans 18 amino acids. The ends were cut back, 0 bases at V and 0 bases at J, with 16 bases in the middle. CDR3 region: CASSLATDYSTSTDTQYF. The CDR3 DNA reads TGTGCCAGCAGCTTAGCCACGGACTATTCGACTAGCACAGATACGCAGTATTTT.

The table lists this clonotype with a few counts. J is TRBJ2-5 and V is TRBV7-9; weak D call: TRBD1 (6 bases). Trimming removed 10 bases at V and 5 bases at J, with 26 bases between. There are 16 residues in the CDR3. Germline V lookup: CDR1 SEHNR, CDR2 FQNEAQ (reference sequence). The CDR3 sequence: CAIRMGRGAKRETQYF. In DNA, the CDR3 is TGTGCCATCAGGATGGGCAGGGGCGCTAAACGGGAGACCCAGTACTTC.

This clonotype was recorded a few times. The rearrangement links TRBV19 to TRBJ1-5, with 7 positions matching TRBD1. The germline CDR1 and CDR2 sequences are LNHDA and SQIVND (reference sequence). This CDR3 region has 15 residues. J lost 7 bases, V lost 5 bases, and 11 bases had no gene match. CDR3 DNA sequence: TGTGCCAGTAGTTCTTCGACAGGGTCTTTACAGCCCCAGCATTTT. Its protein is CASSSSTGSLQPQHF.

This clonotype came up many times. The chain links TRBV14 to TRBJ1-5; D is unclear. Germline values: CDR1 SGHDN, CDR2 FVKESK. V was pared by 0 bases and J by 4 bases, with 4 bases between. This CDR3 is 13 amino acids long. CDR3 region: CASSQDPNQPQHF. CDR3 coding DNA: TGTGCCAGCAGCCAAGATCCGAATCAGCCCCAGCATTTT.

This clonotype occurred many times. The chain combines TRBV12-3 or TRBV12-4 with TRBJ2-7; 7 bases match TRBD1. V lost 6 bases, J lost 2 bases, and 7 bases stayed unmatched. This CDR3 is 14 amino acids long. CDR3 sequence: CASSPSDRAYEQYF. CDR3 sequence (DNA): TGTGCCAGCAGCCCGAGTGACAGGGCCTACGAGCAGTACTTC.

The chain is built from TRBV28 and TRBJ2-1, with TRBD2 matching 13 bases. Unmatched junction bases numbered 7, after V lost 5 bases and J lost 6 bases. Germline loops: CDR1 MDHEN, CDR2 SYDVKM. The CDR3 has 16 amino acids. The CDR3 bases are TGTGCCAGCAGTCGAACTAGCGGGAGGGCCTTCAATGAGCAGTTCTTC. Translation: CASSRTSGRAFNEQFF.

Remarks on this clonotype: A junction boundary mismatches the germline segment, possibly from a read error. The chain combines TRBV27 with TRBJ1-1; D perhaps matches TRBD1 (5 bases). Germline V CDR1 and CDR2: MNHEY, SMNVEV (reference sequence). CDR3 length equals 14 residues. CDR3 region: CAGRHQGLNTEAFF. CDR3 DNA: TGTGCCGGCAGACATCAGGGCCTGAACACTGAAGCTTTCTTT.

This clonotype was found many times. The CDR3 protein is CASSVGLAGVITDTQYF. The CDR3 DNA reads TGTGCCAGCAGCGTCGGACTAGCGGGGGTAATTACAGATACGCAGTATTTT. The rearrangement links TRBV7-2 to TRBJ2-3; 13 positions match TRBD2. The CDR3 consists of 17 residues. Germline values: CDR1 SGHTA, CDR2 FQGNSA. J was trimmed by 3 bases and V by 5 bases; bases with no gene match: 8. The full variable domain, rest sourced from reference TRBV7-2 and TRBJ2-3, is GAGVSQSPSNKVTEKGKDVELRCDPISGHTALYWYRQSLGQGLEFLIYFQGNSAPDKSGLPSDRFSAERTGGSVSTLTIQRTQQEDSAVYLCASSVGLAGVITDTQYFGPGTRLTVL.